This entry lists 2 T cell receptor beta chains sequenced from one sample in a study of T cells expressing NK-cell markers. From the 5' RACE reads, TCRdb lists one entry per CDR3 protein and no DNA. The data show 150,000 to 180,000 distinct CDR3 sequences, and the top ten clones hold approximately 35%. The material sequenced was blood T cells: a sorted CD56 or NKG2C T cell subset, CD4+ or CD8+ T cells, or bulk PBMC T cells (not recorded which). The source of these receptors is a woman in her 50s in good health.

V and J are TRBV29-1 and TRBJ2-1; the TRBD1 assignment by TCRdb is unverifiable without DNA. Germline-derived CDR1 and CDR2 are SQVTM and ANQGSEA. This CDR3 region has 14 residues. The CDR3 protein is CSVEGQGGYNEQFF.

The genes are TRBV4-1 and TRBJ2-1; TCRdb picks TRBD2, but there is no DNA to check that call. The V gene's germline CDR1 is MGHRA and CDR2 YSYEKL. This CDR3 spans 17 amino acids. The CDR3 loop is CASSQDGVAGSLNEQFF.